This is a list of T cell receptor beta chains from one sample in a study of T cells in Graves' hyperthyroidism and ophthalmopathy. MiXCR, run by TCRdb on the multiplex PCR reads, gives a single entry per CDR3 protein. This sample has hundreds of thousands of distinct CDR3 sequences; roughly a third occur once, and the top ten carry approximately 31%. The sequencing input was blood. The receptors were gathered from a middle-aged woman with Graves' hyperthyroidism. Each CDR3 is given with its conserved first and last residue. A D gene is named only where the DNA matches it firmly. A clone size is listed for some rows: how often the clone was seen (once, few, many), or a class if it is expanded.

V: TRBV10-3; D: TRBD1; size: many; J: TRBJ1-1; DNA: TGTGCCATCACCGACAGGGATCACACTGAAGCTTTCTTT; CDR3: CAITDRDHTEAFF
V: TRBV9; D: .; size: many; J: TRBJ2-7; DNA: TGTGCCAGCAGCGTAGGGCCAGGATCTGGGCAGTACTTC; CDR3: CASSVGPGSGQYF
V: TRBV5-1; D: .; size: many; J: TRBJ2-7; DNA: TGCGCCAGCATCTTGGAACGGAGTTCCTACGAGCAGTACTTC; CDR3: CASILERSSYEQYF
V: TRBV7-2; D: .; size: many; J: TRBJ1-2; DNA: TGTGCCAGCAGCTTAGGGGGGGCGAGATGGGGCTACACCTTC; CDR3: CASSLGGARWGYTF
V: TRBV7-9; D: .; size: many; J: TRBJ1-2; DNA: TGTGCCAGCATGATGCCGGGACCGGCGCGTGGCTACACCTTC; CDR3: CASMMPGPARGYTF
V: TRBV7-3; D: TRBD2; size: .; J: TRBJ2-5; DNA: TGCGCCAGCAGCCCTGGACTAGCGGCAGAAGAGCAGTACTTC; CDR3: CASSPGLAAEEQYF
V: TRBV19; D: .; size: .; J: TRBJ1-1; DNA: TGTGCCAGTAGTATATCTGAGGTGGGGACTGAAGCTTTCTTT; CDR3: CASSISEVGTEAFF
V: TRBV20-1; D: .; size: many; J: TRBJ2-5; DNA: TGCAGTGCTGAACTCCTGGGGGGCGGAGAGACCCAGTACTTC; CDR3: CSAELLGGGETQYF
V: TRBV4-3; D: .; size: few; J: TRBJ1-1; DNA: TGCGCCAGCAGCCAAGATAGGGCGGGGGGAGGCACTGAAGCTTTCTTT; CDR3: CASSQDRAGGGTEAFF
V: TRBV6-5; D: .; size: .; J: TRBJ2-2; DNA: TGTGCCAGCAGTTCCCCCGGGACGAACACCGGGGAGCTGTTTTTT; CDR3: CASSSPGTNTGELFF
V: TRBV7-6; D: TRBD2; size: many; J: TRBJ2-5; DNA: TGTGCCAGCAGCCGGAGTCGAGGTGGCGGGAGGACTTGGGAGACCCAGTACTTC; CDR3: CASSRSRGGGRTWETQYF
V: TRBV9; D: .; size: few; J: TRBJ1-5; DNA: TGTGCCAGCAGCGTAGATAGCAATCAGTCCCAGCATTTT; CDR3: CASSVDSNQSQHF
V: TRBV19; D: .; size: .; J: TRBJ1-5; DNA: TGTGCCAGTAGTATCGGGACACAGGATCAGCCCCAGCATTTT; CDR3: CASSIGTQDQPQHF
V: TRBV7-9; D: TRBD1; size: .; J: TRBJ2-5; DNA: TGTGCCAGCAGCCACAAACAGGGGGCCCCCCAAGAGACCCAGTACTTC; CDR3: CASSHKQGAPQETQYF
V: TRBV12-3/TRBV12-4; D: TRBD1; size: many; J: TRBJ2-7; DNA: TGTGCCAGCAGTCCTCTCGGACAGGGCGAGCAGTACTTC; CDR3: CASSPLGQGEQYF
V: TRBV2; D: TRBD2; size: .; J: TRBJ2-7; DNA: TGTGCCAGCAGTCCGGGGAGGGAACTCTACGAGCAGTACTTC; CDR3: CASSPGRELYEQYF
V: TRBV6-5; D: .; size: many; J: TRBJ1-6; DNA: TGTGCCAGCAGTTACGAGGTAGACTCAGGTTCACCCCTCCACTTT; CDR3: CASSYEVDSGSPLHF
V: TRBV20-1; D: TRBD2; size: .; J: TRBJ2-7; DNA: TGCAGTGCGACAGGACTAGCGGGGGGCTACGAGCAGTACTTC; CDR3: CSATGLAGGYEQYF
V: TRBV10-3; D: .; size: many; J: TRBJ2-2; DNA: TGTGCCATCAGTGAGCCGACGTCCAGGGGACATCCGAACACCGGGGAGCTGTTTTTT; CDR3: CAISEPTSRGHPNTGELFF
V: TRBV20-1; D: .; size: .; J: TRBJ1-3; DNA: TGCAGTGCTAGACATCCGGAATTCTCTGGAAACACCATATATTTT; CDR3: CSARHPEFSGNTIYF
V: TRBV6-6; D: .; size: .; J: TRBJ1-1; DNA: TGTGCCAGCAGTGCTATTCAGGGTCCCACTGAAGCTTTCTTT; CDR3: CASSAIQGPTEAFF
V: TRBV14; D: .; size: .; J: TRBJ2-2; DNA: TGTGCCAGCGGCCGAACAGGGGGGGCCACCGGGGAGCTGTTTTTT; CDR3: CASGRTGGATGELFF
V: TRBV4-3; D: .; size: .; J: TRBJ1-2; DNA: TGCGCCAGCAGCCTTGGACCGGGACCCGGGGTGGAGTATGGCTACACCTTC; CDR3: CASSLGPGPGVEYGYTF
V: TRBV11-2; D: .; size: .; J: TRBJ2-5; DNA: TGTGCCAGCAGTTTGGGATGGGGGTCACAAGAGACCCAGTACTTC; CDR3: CASSLGWGSQETQYF
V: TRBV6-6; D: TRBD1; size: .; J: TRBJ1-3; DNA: TGTGCCAGCAGTCGTCGGGACAGCGGTGATCGGTTTGGAAACACCATATATTTT; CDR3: CASSRRDSGDRFGNTIYF
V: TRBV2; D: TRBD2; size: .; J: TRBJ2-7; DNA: TGTGCCGGCAGCGGGAGGTCCTACGAGCAGTACTTC; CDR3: CAGSGRSYEQYF
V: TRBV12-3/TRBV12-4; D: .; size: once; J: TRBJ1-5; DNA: TGTGCCAGCAGTTTCAGGGGCAATCAGCCCCGGCATTTT; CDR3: CASSFRGNQPRHF
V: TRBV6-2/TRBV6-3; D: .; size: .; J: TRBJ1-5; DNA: TGTGCCAGCAGTTACCTGGGGTTGAGCAATCAGCCCCAGCATTTT; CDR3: CASSYLGLSNQPQHF
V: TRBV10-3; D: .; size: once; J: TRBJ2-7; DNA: TGTGCCAGCAGTTTTTCCGTCGGGCCAGAGATCTACGAGCAGTACTTC; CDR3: CASSFSVGPEIYEQYF
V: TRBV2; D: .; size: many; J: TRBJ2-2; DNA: TGTGCCAGCCGCGAACGATCGAACACCGGGGAGCTGTTTTTT; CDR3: CASRERSNTGELFF
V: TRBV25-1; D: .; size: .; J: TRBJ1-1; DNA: TGTGCCAGCACCCAAAGACAGAACACTGAAGCTTTCTTT; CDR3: CASTQRQNTEAFF
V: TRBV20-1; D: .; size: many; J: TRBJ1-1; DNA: TGCAGTGCTCCCCGGGCGATGAACACTGAAGCTTTCTTT; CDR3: CSAPRAMNTEAFF
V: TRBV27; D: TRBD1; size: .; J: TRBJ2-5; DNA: TGTGCCACCTGCCCGGGACAGGGGCAAGAGACCCAGTACTTC; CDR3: CATCPGQGQETQYF
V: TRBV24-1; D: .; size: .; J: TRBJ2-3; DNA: TGTGCCACCAGTGGAGGGGGTTCAGATACGCAGTATTTT; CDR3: CATSGGGSDTQYF
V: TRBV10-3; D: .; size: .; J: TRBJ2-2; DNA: TGTGCCCTGGGGTCTCCCACCACCGGGGAGCTGTTTTTT; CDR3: CALGSPTTGELFF
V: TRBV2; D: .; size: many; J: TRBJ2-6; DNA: TGTGCCAGTTCAGGGTTCTCTGGGGCCAACGTCCTGACTTTC; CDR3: CASSGFSGANVLTF
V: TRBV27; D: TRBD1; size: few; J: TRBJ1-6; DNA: TGTGCCAGCAACGACCAGGGACAGGGGTCACCCCTCCACTTT; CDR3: CASNDQGQGSPLHF
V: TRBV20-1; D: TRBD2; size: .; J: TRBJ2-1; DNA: TGCAGTACATCCTTAGCGGGAGGGGATGAGCAGTTCTTC; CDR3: CSTSLAGGDEQFF
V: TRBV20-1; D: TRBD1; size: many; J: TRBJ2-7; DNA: TGCAGTGCTAGAGCTGGGGGGACAGGGGAGGACGAGCAGTACTTC; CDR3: CSARAGGTGEDEQYF
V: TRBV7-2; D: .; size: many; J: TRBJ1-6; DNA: TGTGCCAGCAGCTTAGGGGTTACACCCGAATTT; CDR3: CASSLGVTPEF
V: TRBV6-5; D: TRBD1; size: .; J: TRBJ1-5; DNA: TGTGCCAGCAGTGAATTGGGACAGAACAATCAGCCCCAGCATTTT; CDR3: CASSELGQNNQPQHF
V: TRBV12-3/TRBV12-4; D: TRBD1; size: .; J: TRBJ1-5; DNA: TGTGCCAGCGGGGCCGGGCAGGGGGAAAATCAGCCCCAGCATTTT; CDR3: CASGAGQGENQPQHF
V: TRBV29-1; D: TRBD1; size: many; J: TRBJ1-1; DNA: TGCAGCGTTGAAGAGTGGACAGGGATAGCTTTCTTT; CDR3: CSVEEWTGIAFF
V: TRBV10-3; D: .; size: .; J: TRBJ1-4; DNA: TGTGCCATCAGTGAAACCGGGACGGGTGAAAAACTGTTTTTT; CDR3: CAISETGTGEKLFF
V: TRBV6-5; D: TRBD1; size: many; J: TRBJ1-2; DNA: TGTGCCAGCAGTTCGACATGGGGACAGAACTATGGCTACACCTTC; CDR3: CASSSTWGQNYGYTF
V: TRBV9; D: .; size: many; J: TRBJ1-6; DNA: TGTGCCAGCAGCGTAGCTGCAAATTCACCCCTCCACTTT; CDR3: CASSVAANSPLHF
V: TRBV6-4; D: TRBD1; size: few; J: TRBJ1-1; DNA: TGTGCCAGCCGTGACAGGGGTAACGAAGCTTTCTTT; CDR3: CASRDRGNEAFF
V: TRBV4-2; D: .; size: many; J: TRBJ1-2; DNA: TGTGCCAGCAGCCAAGGCCGGACTGATGGCTACACCTTC; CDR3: CASSQGRTDGYTF
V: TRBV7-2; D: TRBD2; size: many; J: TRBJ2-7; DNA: TGTGCCAGCAGGACAGCGGGACGTTCCTACGAGCAGTACTTC; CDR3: CASRTAGRSYEQYF
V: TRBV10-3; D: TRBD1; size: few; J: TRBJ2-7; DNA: TGTGCCATCAGCACCGGGACAGGGGTTCTGGGTCCCTACGAGCAGTACTTC; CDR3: CAISTGTGVLGPYEQYF
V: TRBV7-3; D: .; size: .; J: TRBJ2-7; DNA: TGTGCCAGCAGTTCACAGGGTAGAACCTACGAGCAGTACTTC; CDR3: CASSSQGRTYEQYF
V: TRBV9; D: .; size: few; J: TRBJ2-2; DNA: TGTGCCAGCAGCGTAGGGTTCATCGACACCGGGGAGCTGTTTTTT; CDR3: CASSVGFIDTGELFF
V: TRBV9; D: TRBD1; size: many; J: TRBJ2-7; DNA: TGTGCCAGCAGCGCCGGGGACAGGGGGCGATCCCGCTCCTACGAGCAGTACTTC; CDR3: CASSAGDRGRSRSYEQYF
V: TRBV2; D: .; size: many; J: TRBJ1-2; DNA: TGTGCCACCCCAACACGGAGACCCGATCCCTCCTATGGCTACACCTTC; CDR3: CATPTRRPDPSYGYTF
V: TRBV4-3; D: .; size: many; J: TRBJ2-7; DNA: TGCGCCAGCAGCCCCGGGACACGGTCTGACGAGCAGTACTTC; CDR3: CASSPGTRSDEQYF
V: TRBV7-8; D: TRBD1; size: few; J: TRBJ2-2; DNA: TGTGCCAGCAATGTCGGCGGTGTGACAGGGTACACCGGGGAGCTGTTTTTT; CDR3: CASNVGGVTGYTGELFF
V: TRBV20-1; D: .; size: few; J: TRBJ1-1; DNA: TGCAGTGCTAGTATGGGCAGCCTGAACACTGAAGCTTTCTTT; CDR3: CSASMGSLNTEAFF